These 29 T cell receptor beta chains share one sample of origin, sequenced in a study of graft-versus-host responses after intestinal transplantation. The repertoire was sequenced with immunoSEQ multiplex PCR; TCRdb's copy has only in-frame clones and lacks some. The table shows 90,000 to 150,000 clones, with roughly 95% occurring only once. Their specific antigens are unknown. The sample here was unstimulated CD8+ T cells sorted from spleen or lymph node cells, taken before intestinal transplant. The origin of the receptors is a human donor who received an intestinal transplant.

This CDR3 reads CASSDRGGEQYF. The DNA for the CDR3 is TGTGCCAGCAGCGACAGGGGCGGGGAGCAGTACTTC. V usage is TRBV11-2 and J usage is TRBJ2-7, with 8 bases lining up with TRBD1. The CDR3 has 12 amino acids. After removal of 5 bases from V and 7 bases from J, the junction contained 4 bases not matched to a gene. Germline values: CDR1 SGHAT, CDR2 FQNNGV.

The gene calls are TRBV9 and TRBJ2-1; D is unclear. V lost 2 bases to trimming and J lost 8 bases, with 11 bases between them. The CDR3 has 13 amino acids. Germline-derived CDR1 and CDR2 are SGDLS and YYNGEE. CDR3 nucleotides: TGTGCCAGCAGCGTCCTTACTACCGATGAGCAGTTCTTC. Translated: CASSVLTTDEQFF. The whole variable domain, remainder taken from reference TRBV9 and TRBJ2-1, is DSGVTQTPKHLITATGQRVTLRCSPRSGDLSVYWYQQSLDQGLQFLIQYYNGEERAKGNILERFSAQQFPDLHSELNLSSLELGDSALYFCASSVLTTDEQFFGPGTRLTVL.

The table lists this clone with a count of one. J is TRBJ2-2 and V is TRBV9; D is undetermined. Germline assignment: CDR1 SGDLS and CDR2 YYNGEE. The CDR3 length is 12 residues. V lost 3 bases, J lost 3 bases, and 3 bases lay in between. The CDR3 coding sequence is TGTGCCAGCAGCGGGGACACCGGGGAGCTGTTTTTT. It encodes CASSGDTGELFF. Filled out from reference TRBV9 and TRBJ2-2, the complete variable domain reads DSGVTQTPKHLITATGQRVTLRCSPRSGDLSVYWYQQSLDQGLQFLIQYYNGEERAKGNILERFSAQQFPDLHSELNLSSLELGDSALYFCASSGDTGELFFGEGSRLTVL.

V usage is TRBV29-1 and J usage is TRBJ1-2; 11 bases match TRBD1. The J segment lost 8 bases and the V segment lost 4 bases, leaving 9 bases of the junction unmatched. Germline lookup yields CDR1 SQVTM and CDR2 ANQGSEA. The CDR3 extends over 14 amino acids. This CDR3 is CSVVGQGAFGGYTF. As DNA, the CDR3 is TGCAGCGTTGTTGGACAGGGGGCATTTGGGGGCTACACCTTC. Full variable domain (missing parts from reference TRBV29-1 and TRBJ1-2): SAVISQKPSRDICQRGTSLTIQCQVDSQVTMMFWYRQQPGQSLTLIATANQGSEATYESGFVIDKFPISRPNLTFSTLTVSNMSPEDSSIYLCSVVGQGAFGGYTFGSGTRLTVV.

This clone was detected once. This chain connects TRBV5-8 to TRBJ2-5, with D possibly being TRBD2 (6 bases). There are 14 residues in the CDR3. Germline CDR1 is SGHTS and CDR2 is YDEGEE. Trimming removed 3 bases from V and 5 bases from J, with 14 bases in between. The CDR3 coding sequence is TGTGCCAGCAGCTCCCTGGGTGCGGGGGAGACCCAGTACTTC. This gives the protein CASSSLGAGETQYF. Using reference TRBV5-8 and TRBJ2-5 for the parts outside the CDR3, the full variable domain is EAGVTQSPTHLIKTRGQQATLRCSPISGHTSVYWYQQALGLGLQFLLWYDEGEERNRGNFPPRFSGRQFPNYSSELNVNALELEDSALYLCASSSLGAGETQYFGPGTRLLVL.

The CDR3 nucleotides read TGTGCCAGCAGCCCGCACAGGGGACTAGGGGCCTACGAGCAGTACTTC. It codes for CASSPHRGLGAYEQYF. The J gene is TRBJ2-7, the V gene TRBV5-6; maybe TRBD2 (8 bases). The CDR3 is 16 amino acids. The germline V gene encodes CDR1 SGHDT and CDR2 YYEEEE. Trimming shortened V by 4 bases and J by 2 bases, and 19 bases separated the two germline ends.

The V call is TRBV7-6, the J call TRBJ2-7, with D perhaps matching TRBD1 (6 bases). Between the trimmed V and J ends, which lost 5 bases and 0 bases, there was a span of 11 bases. Germline CDR1 SGHVS, CDR2 FNYEAQ. The CDR3 sequence is 14 residues long. The chain's CDR3 is CASSLAGVSYEQYF. The DNA for the CDR3 is TGTGCCAGCAGCCTCGCAGGGGTCTCCTACGAGCAGTACTTC.

This chain joins TRBV4-3 and TRBJ1-2, with TRBD1 identical over 8 bases. CDR1 is LGHNA and CDR2 is YSLEER in the germline V gene. Unmatched junction bases numbered 4, after V lost 8 bases and J lost 2 bases. CDR3 length equals 13 residues. The CDR3 reads CASSGGVNYGYTF. In nucleotides, the CDR3 is TGCGCCAGCTCAGGGGGCGTCAACTATGGCTACACCTTC.

The chain links TRBV6-1 to TRBJ1-3; the D is unclear. The germline CDR1 and CDR2 sequences are MNHNS and SASEGT. The CDR3 is made up of 16 amino acids. The germline V and J ends were trimmed by 2 bases and 0 bases, with 11 bases remaining between them. CDR3 DNA: TGTGCCAGCAGTGAATCTGGGTTATTCTCTGGAAACACCATATATTTT. It encodes CASSESGLFSGNTIYF.

The chain joins TRBV30 to TRBJ2-7; 8 bases align to TRBD1. This CDR3 region has 14 residues. Germline loops: CDR1 GTSNPN, CDR2 SVGIG (reference sequence). Unmatched junction bases numbered 5, after V lost 4 bases and J lost 0 bases. DNA for the CDR3: TGTGCCTGGACCCGGACAGGGCTCTCCTACGAGCAGTACTTC. Translated: CAWTRTGLSYEQYF.

The rearrangement links TRBV25-1 to TRBJ2-1; 11 positions match TRBD2. The length of the CDR3 is 16 residues. Germline V CDR1 and CDR2: MGHDK, SYGVNS. V trimming: 6 bases; J trimming: 5 bases; junction bases outside the gene matches: 9. CDR3 coding DNA: TGTGCCAGCAGGGGCTCCAGACTAGCGGGGAACAATGAGCAGTTCTTC. It translates to CASRGSRLAGNNEQFF. The entire variable domain, with the rest obtained from reference TRBV25-1 and TRBJ2-1, is as follows: EADIYQTPRYLVIGTGKKITLECSQTMGHDKMYWYQQDPGMELHLIHYSYGVNSTEKGDLSSESTVSRIRTEHFPLTLESARPSHTSQYLCASRGSRLAGNNEQFFGPGTRLTVL.

This chain links TRBV7-6 with TRBJ2-3; D gene ambiguous. The CDR3 sequence is 13 residues long. The germline V gene has CDR1 SGHVS and CDR2 FNYEAQ. The V and J ends lost 2 bases and 2 bases respectively, with 5 bases between them. CDR3 sequence reads: CASSLTHTDTQYF. The DNA of the CDR3 is TGTGCCAGCAGCTTAACACACACAGATACGCAGTATTTT.

V gene TRBV6-5 combines with J gene TRBJ2-2; D is ambiguous. CDR1 and CDR2 from the germline V gene are MNHEY and SVGAGI. The CDR3 contains 14 residues. Trimming pared 6 bases from V and 3 bases from J, leaving 11 bases between. DNA for the CDR3: TGTGCCAGCAGCGATGGGTTGTACACCGGGGAGCTGTTTTTT. Amino acids: CASSDGLYTGELFF.

The V and J genes are TRBV4-2 and TRBJ2-7; no reliable D call. Germline assignment: CDR1 LGHNA and CDR2 YNFKEQ. CDR3 length: 15 residues. The ends were cut back, 0 bases at V and 4 bases at J, with 13 bases in the middle. CDR3 in DNA: TGTGCCAGCAGCCAAGATTTGGGCTCCCTATACGAGCAGTACTTC. It yields the protein CASSQDLGSLYEQYF.

The rearrangement links TRBV5-5 to TRBJ2-5; 12 nucleotides agree with TRBD2. Germline V gives CDR1 SGHKS, CDR2 YYEKEE (reference sequence). The CDR3 contains 17 residues. Trimming removed 4 bases from V and 5 bases from J; junction bases left unmatched: 12. CDR3 in amino acids: CASSPVGSSGRGETQYF. In DNA form, the CDR3 reads TGTGCCAGCAGCCCGGTGGGGTCTAGCGGGAGGGGGGAGACCCAGTACTTC.

In nucleotides, the CDR3 is TGTGCCAGCAGCTTGGATGATACGCAGTATTTT. It translates to CASSLDDTQYF. The rearrangement links TRBV5-6 to TRBJ2-3; D gene uncertain. The V end was cut by 0 bases, the J end by 6 bases, with 2 bases between. This CDR3 has 11 residues. Germline lookup yields CDR1 SGHDT and CDR2 YYEEEE.

The rearrangement links TRBV27 to TRBJ2-7; D gene unclear. CDR1 MNHEY and CDR2 SMNVEV come from the germline V gene (reference sequence). This CDR3 region has 13 residues. V shed 5 bases and J shed 3 bases, with 11 bases lying between them. CDR3 DNA sequence: TGTGCCAGCAGTCCTGCCTCGAACTACGAGCAGTACTTC. It translates to CASSPASNYEQYF.

The chain joins TRBV13 to TRBJ2-4; D perhaps matches TRBD2 (7 bases). The CDR3 is made up of 15 amino acids. CDR1 and CDR2 (germline): PRHDT, FYEKMQ (reference sequence). Trimming removed 6 bases from V and 6 bases from J, with 18 bases in between. The CDR3 protein is CASRGGREISNIQYF. The DNA of the CDR3 is TGTGCCAGCAGGGGGGGGCGGGAGATATCAAACATTCAGTACTTC.

V gene TRBV19 combines with J gene TRBJ1-1; TRBD1 might be the D (5 bases). The CDR3 spans 15 residues. V was clipped by 5 bases and J by 1 base, with 14 bases between them. Per the germline V gene, CDR1 is LNHDA and CDR2 is SQIVND (reference sequence). Here the CDR3 DNA reads TGTGCCAGTAGTGTAACAGGTAGTGCGAACACTGAAGCTTTCTTT. Its translation is CASSVTGSANTEAFF. Full variable domain (outside the CDR3, taken from reference TRBV19 and TRBJ1-1): DGGITQSPKYLFRKEGQNVTLSCEQNLNHDAMYWYRQDPGQGLRLIYYSQIVNDFQKGDIAEGYSVSREKKESFPLTVTSAQKNPTAFYLCASSVTGSANTEAFFGQGTRLTVV.

The CDR3 nucleotides read TGTGCCAGCACCCGTGACCTCGGGGGAAACTACTATGGCTACACCTTC. This translates into CASTRDLGGNYYGYTF. This chain joins TRBV7-3 and TRBJ1-2, with a tentative D call TRBD1 (5 bases). This CDR3 is built from 16 residues. Per the germline V gene, CDR1 is SGHTA and CDR2 is FQGTGA. V shed 7 bases and J shed 3 bases, with 21 bases lying between them.

This chain connects TRBV6-5 to TRBJ2-1, with 7 bases aligning to TRBD1. This CDR3 spans 14 amino acids. V shed 6 bases and J 4 bases; nucleotides not matched to a gene: 6. CDR1 MNHEY and CDR2 SVGAGI come from the germline V gene. CDR3 residues: CASSSGTEYNEQFF. Here the CDR3 DNA reads TGTGCCAGCAGCTCCGGGACAGAGTACAATGAGCAGTTCTTC.

The genes are TRBV11-2 and TRBJ2-3; 7 bases match TRBD2. Germline CDR1 SGHAT, CDR2 FQNNGV. V was clipped by 3 bases and J by 0 bases; unmatched bases: 3. This CDR3 comprises 15 residues. The CDR3 DNA reads as TGTGCCAGCAGCTTGGGGGGGGGTAGCACAGATACGCAGTATTTT. Translation gives CASSLGGGSTDTQYF.

The CDR3 bases are TGTGCCAGCAGCTTGGGGCCGGGACTAGCGGGAGCCTACAATGAGCAGTTCTTC. Protein product: CASSLGPGLAGAYNEQFF. V gene TRBV5-4 combines with J gene TRBJ2-1, with 14 bases aligning to TRBD2. CDR3 length equals 18 residues. J was trimmed by 2 bases and V by 0 bases; bases with no gene match: 4. Germline V gene data show CDR1 as SGHNT and CDR2 as YYREEE (reference sequence).

The chain combines TRBV5-1 with TRBJ2-7, with a possible D match to TRBD2 (5 bases). This CDR3 region has 15 residues. From germline, CDR1 is SGHRS and CDR2 YFSETQ. V lost 0 bases and J 3 bases, leaving 13 bases between the germline ends. CDR3 nucleotides: TGCGCCAGCAGCTTGGAACCGGGATTAAGCTACGAGCAGTACTTC. Translation: CASSLEPGLSYEQYF.

V usage is TRBV4-1 and J usage is TRBJ1-5, with D unclear. Germline V gives CDR1 MGHRA, CDR2 YSYEKL. Trimming cost V 0 bases and J 6 bases, with 6 bases left between them. The CDR3 is 13 residues long. CDR3 coding DNA: TGCGCCAGCAGCCAAGATTTGAGTCAGCCCCAGCATTTT. Translating it yields CASSQDLSQPQHF.

This chain joins TRBV4-1 and TRBJ1-1; D unclear. This CDR3 is 16 amino acids long. The V gene lost 4 bases and the J gene lost 0 bases, with 15 bases spanning the gap. Per the germline V gene, CDR1 is MGHRA and CDR2 is YSYEKL. CDR3 in amino acids: CASSLQVWRLNTEAFF. The CDR3 nucleotides read TGCGCCAGCAGCCTTCAGGTGTGGAGGTTGAACACTGAAGCTTTCTTT.

The chain links TRBV5-4 to TRBJ2-1; D perhaps matches TRBD2 (6 bases). CDR1 and CDR2 (germline): SGHNT, YYREEE (reference sequence). This CDR3 spans 14 amino acids. The V and J ends lost 0 bases and 4 bases respectively, with 8 bases between them. The CDR3 DNA sequence: TGTGCCAGCAGCTTGGAGGAGGGATACAATGAGCAGTTCTTC. Its translation: CASSLEEGYNEQFF.

The rearrangement joins TRBV6-6 to TRBJ1-1; D might be TRBD1 (5 bases). Trimming removed 6 bases from V and 9 bases from J, with 20 bases in between. Germline V gene sequence: CDR1 MNHNY, CDR2 SVGAGI (reference sequence). The CDR3 is 14 amino acids. The CDR3, as DNA: TGTGCCAGCAGGAGACCCAGGGTTCTCCTGAAAGCTTTCTTT. Its translation: CASRRPRVLLKAFF.

The chain employs TRBV27 and TRBJ2-7, with 10 bases fitting TRBD2. Germline trimming cut 3 bases from V and 0 bases from J; bases unmatched to any gene: 8. CDR3 size: 17 residues. Looked up from germline, CDR1 is MNHEY and CDR2 is SMNVEV (reference sequence). The CDR3 loop reads CASSFLAGASSSYEQYF. CDR3 nucleotide sequence: TGTGCCAGCAGTTTTCTAGCGGGAGCTTCAAGCTCCTACGAGCAGTACTTC.